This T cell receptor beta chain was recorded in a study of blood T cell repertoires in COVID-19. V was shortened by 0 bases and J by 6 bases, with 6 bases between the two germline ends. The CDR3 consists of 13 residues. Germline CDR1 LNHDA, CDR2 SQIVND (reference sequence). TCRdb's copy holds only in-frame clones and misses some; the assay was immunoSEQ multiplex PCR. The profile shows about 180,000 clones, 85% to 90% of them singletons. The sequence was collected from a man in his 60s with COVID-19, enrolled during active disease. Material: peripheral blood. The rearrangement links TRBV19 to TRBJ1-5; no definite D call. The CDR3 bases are TGTGCCAGTAGTATAGAAGCGACTCAGCCCCAGCATTTT. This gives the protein CASSIEATQPQHF.